The 6 T cell receptor beta chains below all came from one sample that was sequenced in a study of OX40 agonist ivuxolimab in advanced cancers. Here immunoSEQ multiplex PCR was the method, and the copy in TCRdb shows in-frame clones only, minus some. The sample has around 18,000 clones, about two thirds seen once; the top ten hold roughly 22%. The source material was CD4+ or CD8+ T cells sorted from blood, sampled in a trial of the OX40 agonist ivuxolimab. The receptors were gathered from an adult with an advanced solid tumor such as melanoma, head and neck, liver or kidney cancer.

The table lists this clone with a few counts. The CDR3 region is CASSLRDVANYGYTF. The CDR3 DNA sequence: TGTGCCAGCAGCCTCCGGGACGTAGCTAACTATGGCTACACCTTC. This chain links TRBV7-9 with TRBJ1-2; D is perhaps TRBD1 (5 bases). The CDR3 has 15 residues. Germline CDR1 and CDR2: SEHNR and FQNEAQ (reference sequence). The V and J ends lost 5 bases and 0 bases respectively, with 13 bases between them.

The V and J genes are TRBV9 and TRBJ2-3, with 8 bases identical to TRBD1. The CDR3 length is 14 residues. Germline CDR1 and CDR2: SGDLS and YYNGEE. The junction had 5 bases not matched to a gene; V was cut back by 4 bases and J by 4 bases. CDR3 region: CASSPGQGPDTQYF. The CDR3 DNA reads TGTGCCAGCAGCCCAGGACAGGGACCAGATACGCAGTATTTT.

The genes are TRBV7-2 and TRBJ2-3; no clear D. The CDR3 is made up of 14 amino acids. Per germline, CDR1 SGHTA and CDR2 FQGNSA. Trimming took 3 bases from V and 2 from J, leaving 9 bases between them. CDR3 in amino acids: CASSFPSLTDTQYF. CDR3 DNA sequence: TGTGCCAGCAGCTTTCCGTCGCTCACAGATACGCAGTATTTT.

This chain links TRBV7-3 with TRBJ1-1; D ambiguous. This CDR3 has 13 amino acids. Germline V gene sequence: CDR1 SGHTA, CDR2 FQGTGA. The V and J ends lost 2 bases and 4 bases respectively, with 8 bases between them. CDR3 sequence reads: CASSLAIGTEAFF. Here the CDR3 DNA reads TGTGCCAGCAGCTTAGCGATAGGCACTGAAGCTTTCTTT.

The chain employs TRBV5-4 and TRBJ2-7, with 8 nucleotides matching TRBD2. Germline V gene data show CDR1 as SGHNT and CDR2 as YYREEE (reference sequence). The CDR3 loop spans 15 amino acids. V lost 2 bases and J lost 0; bases outside the gene matches: 4. In DNA, the CDR3 is TGTGCCAGCAGCTTCGGGGGGGGCAGCTCCTACGAGCAGTACTTC. Amino acid sequence: CASSFGGGSSYEQYF.

The chain combines TRBV9 with TRBJ1-1; D is undetermined. V lost 3 bases, J lost 11 bases, and 17 bases lay in between. The germline gives CDR1 SGDLS, CDR2 YYNGEE. This CDR3 spans 13 amino acids. DNA of the CDR3: TGTGCCAGCAGCGCCCACGGGGTTGGGGAGGCTTTCTTT. It translates to CASSAHGVGEAFF.